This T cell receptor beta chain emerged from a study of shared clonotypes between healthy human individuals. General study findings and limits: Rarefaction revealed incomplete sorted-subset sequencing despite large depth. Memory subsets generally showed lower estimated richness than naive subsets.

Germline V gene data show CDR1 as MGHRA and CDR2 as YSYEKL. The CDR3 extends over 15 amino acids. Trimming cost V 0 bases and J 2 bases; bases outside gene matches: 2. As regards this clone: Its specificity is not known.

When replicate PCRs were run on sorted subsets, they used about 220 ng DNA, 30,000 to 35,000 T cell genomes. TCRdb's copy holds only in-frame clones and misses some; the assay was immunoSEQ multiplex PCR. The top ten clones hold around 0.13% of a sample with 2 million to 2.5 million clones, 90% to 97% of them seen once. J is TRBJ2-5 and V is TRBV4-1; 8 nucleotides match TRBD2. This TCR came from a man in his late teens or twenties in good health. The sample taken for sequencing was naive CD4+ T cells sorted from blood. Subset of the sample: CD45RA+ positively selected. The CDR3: CASSQELAAQETQYF. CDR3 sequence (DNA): TGCGCCAGCAGCCAAGAACTAGCGGCTCAAGAGACCCAGTACTTC.